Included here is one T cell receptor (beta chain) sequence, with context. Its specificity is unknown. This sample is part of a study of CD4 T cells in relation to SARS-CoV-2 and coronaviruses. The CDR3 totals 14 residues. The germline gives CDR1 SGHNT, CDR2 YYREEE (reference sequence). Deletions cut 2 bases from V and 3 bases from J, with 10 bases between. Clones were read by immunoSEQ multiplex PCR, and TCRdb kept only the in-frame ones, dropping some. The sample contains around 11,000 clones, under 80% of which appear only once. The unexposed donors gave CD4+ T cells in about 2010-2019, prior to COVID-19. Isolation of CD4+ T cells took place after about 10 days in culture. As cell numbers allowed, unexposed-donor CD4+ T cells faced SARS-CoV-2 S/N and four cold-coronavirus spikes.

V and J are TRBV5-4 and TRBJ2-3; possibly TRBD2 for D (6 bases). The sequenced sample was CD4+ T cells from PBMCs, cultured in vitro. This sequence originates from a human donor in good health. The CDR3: CASSFGGLTDTQYF. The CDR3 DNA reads TGTGCCAGCAGCTTCGGGGGATTGACAGATACGCAGTATTTT. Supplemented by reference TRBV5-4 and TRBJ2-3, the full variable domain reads ETGVTQSPTHLIKTRGQQVTLRCSSQSGHNTVSWYQQALGQGPQFIFQYYREEENGRGNFPPRFSGLQFPNYSSELNVNALELDDSALYLCASSFGGLTDTQYFGPGTRLTVL.